The 13 T cell receptor beta chains presented below share a single source sample, sequenced in a study of naive and memory T cell subsets. Four PCR rounds used nested alpha and beta constant region primers plus the SP2 primer. TCRdb itself ran the 5' RACE reads through MiXCR, one entry per CDR3 protein. The repertoire holds roughly 60,000 distinct CDR3 sequences, with 7.2% as singletons. The library had UMIs added by 3' ligation of an oligonucleotide to TCR cDNA. The receptors come from a male donor in good health.

This clonotype was observed many times. CDR3 residues: CASSPMLDRGGYGYTF. CDR3 in DNA: TGTGCCAGCTCACCAATGCTAGACCGAGGAGGCTATGGCTACACCTTC. This chain connects TRBV18 to TRBJ1-2; D remains unclear. Germline V gene sequence: CDR1 KGHSH, CDR2 LQKENI. The V gene lost 2 bases and the J gene lost 4 bases, with 17 bases spanning the gap. This CDR3 is built from 16 residues. The whole variable domain, filled in from reference TRBV18 and TRBJ1-2, reads NAGVMQNPRHLVRRRGQEARLRCSPMKGHSHVYWYRQLPEEGLKFMVYLQKENIIDESGMPKERFSAEFPKEGPSILRIQQVVRGDSAAYFCASSPMLDRGGYGYTFGSGTRLTVV.

The CDR3 DNA sequence: TGTGCCAGTAGTACCCGGTCGGCAGGGGCCCGGAAGCCCCAGCATTTT. Its protein is CASSTRSAGARKPQHF. V usage is TRBV19 and J usage is TRBJ1-5; possibly TRBD1 for D (6 bases). The CDR3 loop spans 16 amino acids. The V end lost 4 bases, the J end lost 8 bases, and 21 bases lay between the germline ends. CDR1 is LNHDA, CDR2 SQIVND, per germline (reference sequence).

This clonotype was seen ten or more times. The chain joins TRBV20-1 to TRBJ1-6; 12 nucleotides line up with TRBD1. Trimming took 3 bases from V and 7 from J; bases not matched to a gene: 1. This CDR3 has 14 residues. CDR1 DFQATT and CDR2 SNEGSKA come from the germline V gene (reference sequence). CDR3 DNA: TGCAGTGCTAGGGGGACAGGGGGCAATTCACCCCTCCACTTT. Translating gives CSARGTGGNSPLHF.

This clonotype was seen more than once but under ten times. V is TRBV14 and J is TRBJ2-3; 12 bases agree with TRBD2. Trimming removed 1 base from V and 8 bases from J; junction bases left unmatched: 4. This CDR3 is built from 15 residues. Germline V CDR1 and CDR2: SGHDN, FVKESK. The CDR3, as DNA: TGTGCCAGCAGCCAAGCTTCTAGCGGGAGGGGTACGCAGTATTTT. Amino acid sequence: CASSQASSGRGTQYF.

This clonotype appeared a few times. The chain recombines TRBV6-5 with TRBJ2-7, with TRBD2 as a possible D gene (6 bases). Germline CDR1 and CDR2: MNHEY and SVGAGI. CDR3 length: 15 amino acids. With 3 bases removed from V and 0 bases from J, the gap between germline ends came to 12 bases. CDR3 sequence reads: CASSYPSGPSYEQYF. CDR3 DNA sequence: TGTGCCAGCAGTTATCCCAGCGGGCCCTCCTACGAGCAGTACTTC.

This clonotype occurred many times. The V call is TRBV2, the J call TRBJ2-7; a possible D gene is TRBD2 (6 bases). The CDR3 contains 17 residues. Trimming stripped 2 bases from V and 0 bases from J, with 17 bases between. Germline V CDR1 and CDR2: SNHLY, FYNNEI. The DNA of the CDR3 is TGTGCCAGCAGTGAACATCCCTCAGGAGGGTCCTCCTACGAGCAGTACTTC. Its protein product is CASSEHPSGGSSYEQYF.

This clonotype has ten or more counts. The V and J genes are TRBV20-1 and TRBJ2-1, with TRBD1 matching over 7 bases. V was clipped by 5 bases and J by 9 bases; unmatched bases: 13. Germline V lookup: CDR1 DFQATT, CDR2 SNEGSKA (reference sequence). The CDR3 covers 14 residues. CDR3 loop: CSAPGRRGHGEQFF. The CDR3, as DNA: TGCAGTGCTCCTGGGAGAAGGGGGCACGGTGAGCAGTTCTTC.

This clonotype was picked up many times. The chain recombines TRBV5-1 with TRBJ1-1; D is undetermined. CDR3 length equals 13 residues. V shed 0 bases and J shed 7 bases, with 10 bases lying between them. The germline CDR1 and CDR2 sequences are SGHRS and YFSETQ. CDR3 residues: CASSLDGKVEAFF. The CDR3 DNA reads TGCGCCAGCAGCTTGGATGGGAAGGTTGAAGCTTTCTTT.

The chain combines TRBV18 with TRBJ2-7; 9 nucleotides match TRBD1. The V gene end was trimmed by 5 bases and the J gene end by 7 bases; junction bases not matched to a gene: 12. Germline V gene sequence: CDR1 KGHSH, CDR2 LQKENI. The CDR3 totals 15 residues. DNA of the CDR3: TGTGCCAGCTCAACAGGGGGCGGTGACCGACGAGAGCAGTACTTC. This translates into CASSTGGGDRREQYF.

This clonotype was counted ten times or more. The J gene is TRBJ2-3, the V gene TRBV5-1; D gene uncertain. The CDR3 is made up of 12 amino acids. Trimming removed 7 bases from V and 2 bases from J, with 8 bases in between. Germline CDR1 is SGHRS and CDR2 is YFSETQ. The CDR3 DNA sequence: TGCGCCAGCGCCTTGGACACAGATACGCAGTATTTT. Residues: CASALDTDTQYF.

This clonotype was counted a few times. The gene calls are TRBV6-9 and TRBJ2-7; possible D gene TRBD1, 6 bases. The CDR3 runs to 17 residues. The V gene's germline CDR1 is MNHGY and CDR2 SVAAGI. The V gene lost 0 bases and the J gene lost 2 bases, with 17 bases spanning the gap. The CDR3 nucleotides read TGTGCCAGCAGTTATTCTGGTAAGGGCCAGGGGCCCTACGAGCAGTACTTC. The encoded protein is CASSYSGKGQGPYEQYF.

V and J are TRBV5-1 and TRBJ2-5, with TRBD2 matching over 10 bases. J lost 3 bases, V lost 5 bases, and 7 bases had no gene match. Germline V CDR1 and CDR2: SGHRS, YFSETQ. CDR3 length equals 15 residues. The CDR3 region is CASRKSGGEEETQYF. The CDR3 DNA reads as TGCGCCAGCAGGAAGAGCGGGGGGGAAGAAGAGACCCAGTACTTC.

This clonotype was counted at least ten times. V and J are TRBV20-1 and TRBJ1-4; D uncertain. The V end lost 3 bases, the J end lost 14 bases, and 16 bases lay between the germline ends. The germline CDR1 and CDR2 sequences are DFQATT and SNEGSKA (reference sequence). The CDR3 spans 12 residues. The CDR3 spells CSASSLGRILFF. In DNA, the CDR3 is TGCAGTGCTAGTTCTCTGGGTCGAATCCTGTTTTTT.